Shown below are 15 T cell receptor beta chains from a single sample sequenced in a study of control samples from healthy donors and cancer patients. The method was immunoSEQ multiplex PCR; TCRdb's version includes in-frame clones alone and lacks a portion of them. The sample records roughly 220,000 clones, over 90% being singletons. The sequenced material came from blood. All receptors come from a man aged 50 to 59 in good health.

The chain has TRBV10-1 and TRBJ1-5; no clear D gene. The germline CDR1 and CDR2 sequences are WNHNN and SYGVQD (reference sequence). V was shortened by 6 bases and J by 4 bases, with 10 bases between the two germline ends. The CDR3 covers 13 residues. The CDR3 protein is CASSGQINQPQHF. CDR3 in DNA: TGCGCCAGCAGCGGGCAGATTAATCAGCCCCAGCATTTT.

The CDR3 DNA follows: TGTGCCAGCTCACCCCCTAGCGGGGCCTACAATGAGCAGTTCTTC. Residues: CASSPPSGAYNEQFF. This rearrangement joins TRBV18 to TRBJ2-1; 9 bases map to TRBD2. CDR1 and CDR2 (germline): KGHSH, LQKENI. This CDR3 region has 15 residues. J lost 2 bases, V lost 3 bases, and 2 bases had no gene match.

The gene calls are TRBV2 and TRBJ1-2; TRBD1 agrees at 9 bases. V was pared by 4 bases and J by 3 bases, with 3 bases of the junction left unmatched. The CDR3 totals 14 residues. The germline V gene encodes CDR1 SNHLY and CDR2 FYNNEI. The CDR3 DNA follows: TGTGCCAGCAGTGCGGACAGGGGTTACTATGGCTACACCTTC. Translated: CASSADRGYYGYTF.

The rearrangement joins TRBV5-1 to TRBJ1-4; D is unclear. The ends were cut back, 4 bases at V and 0 bases at J, with 13 bases in the middle. Germline V gene lookup returns CDR1 SGHRS and CDR2 YFSETQ. The CDR3 consists of 16 residues. This chain's CDR3 is CASSVGWSATNEKLFF. The DNA of the CDR3 is TGCGCCAGCAGCGTGGGGTGGTCAGCAACTAATGAAAAACTGTTTTTT.

The rearrangement uses TRBV5-1 and TRBJ1-4; a possible D gene is TRBD1 (6 bases). The CDR3 runs 15 residues. The germline V gene encodes CDR1 SGHRS and CDR2 YFSETQ. The ends were cut back, 4 bases at V and 1 base at J, with 11 bases in the middle. The CDR3 sequence is CASSRGGETNEKLFF. The CDR3 DNA sequence: TGCGCCAGCAGCCGAGGGGGGGAAACTAATGAAAAACTGTTTTTT.

The chain joins TRBV7-2 to TRBJ1-1; D gene unclear. CDR1 is SGHTA, CDR2 FQGNSA, per germline. The CDR3 consists of 14 residues. V lost 5 bases, J lost 0 bases, and 10 bases lay in between. The DNA of the CDR3 is TGTGCCAGCAGCCTCCTCTGGATGAACACTGAAGCTTTCTTT. Protein product: CASSLLWMNTEAFF. The full variable domain, rest sourced from reference TRBV7-2 and TRBJ1-1, is GAGVSQSPSNKVTEKGKDVELRCDPISGHTALYWYRQSLGQGLEFLIYFQGNSAPDKSGLPSDRFSAERTGGSVSTLTIQRTQQEDSAVYLCASSLLWMNTEAFFGQGTRLTVV.

The chain uses TRBV5-4 and TRBJ2-3; no definite D call. The germline CDR1 and CDR2 sequences are SGHNT and YYREEE (reference sequence). This CDR3 contains 15 residues. Trimming removed 5 bases from V and 0 bases from J, with 13 bases in between. The CDR3 here is CASRKEITSTDTQYF. The CDR3 DNA reads as TGTGCCAGCAGAAAAGAAATTACTAGCACAGATACGCAGTATTTT.

V gene TRBV19 combines with J gene TRBJ1-5; D might be TRBD1 (6 bases). V shed 3 bases and J shed 4 bases, with 19 bases lying between them. The CDR3 is 17 amino acids. From germline, CDR1 is LNHDA and CDR2 SQIVND (reference sequence). This CDR3 reads CASSISRGYILNQPQHF. The CDR3 DNA sequence: TGTGCCAGTAGTATTAGCAGGGGCTACATTTTAAATCAGCCCCAGCATTTT.

In the case of this clone: Other DNA sequences in the sample encode the same CDR3. This rearrangement joins TRBV12-3 or TRBV12-4 to TRBJ1-2; D gene ambiguous. This CDR3 region has 12 residues. Trimming took off 1 base at V and 4 bases at J, with 4 bases between the two ends. DNA for the CDR3: TGTGCCAGCAGTTTAGGGGTCTATGGCTACACCTTC. Translation gives CASSLGVYGYTF.

The CDR3 spells CATHAGHSGNTIYF. The CDR3, as DNA: TGTGCCACACACGCGGGACACTCTGGAAACACCATATATTTT. The chain carries TRBV19 and TRBJ1-3; D is possibly TRBD1 (6 bases). Germline V gene sequence: CDR1 LNHDA, CDR2 SQIVND (reference sequence). The CDR3 is made up of 14 amino acids. Trimming stripped 10 bases from V and 0 bases from J, with 13 bases between.

V is TRBV11-2 and J is TRBJ1-1, with 10 bases lining up with TRBD1. Germline CDR1 is SGHAT and CDR2 is FQNNGV. V lost 2 bases and J lost 4; bases outside the gene matches: 13. The CDR3 runs 18 residues. CDR3 sequence: CASSLTGQGIALSTEAFF. The CDR3 DNA follows: TGTGCCAGCAGCTTAACGGGACAGGGGATCGCCTTGAGCACTGAAGCTTTCTTT.

The chain joins TRBV6-5 to TRBJ1-2; D is possibly TRBD1 (5 bases). This CDR3 has 12 amino acids. Germline assignment: CDR1 MNHEY and CDR2 SVGAGI. V gave up 4 bases and J gave up 2 bases, with 5 bases separating them. Written as DNA, the CDR3 is TGTGCCAGCAGTTCAGGGAACTATGGCTACACCTTC. Translating it yields CASSSGNYGYTF.

V usage is TRBV18 and J usage is TRBJ2-6, with 9 bases lining up with TRBD1. The germline CDR1 and CDR2 sequences are KGHSH and LQKENI. Unmatched junction bases numbered 13, after V lost 6 bases and J lost 1 base. The CDR3 consists of 19 residues. The CDR3, as DNA: TGTGCCAGCTCCTCGCTGTCGGACAGGGGTCGGTCTGGGGCCAACGTCCTGACTTTC. Encoded protein: CASSSLSDRGRSGANVLTF.

This chain links TRBV7-2 with TRBJ2-3; 8 nucleotides align to TRBD2. The germline V gene encodes CDR1 SGHTA and CDR2 FQGNSA. The CDR3 loop spans 16 amino acids. Losses at the gene ends were 7 bases for V and 7 bases for J; bases not matched to a gene: 16. Here the CDR3 DNA reads TGTGCCAGCAATCCCGGGGGGGGGACCGCTCACCATACGCAGTATTTT. Its translation is CASNPGGGTAHHTQYF.

This sequence joins TRBV10-3 and TRBJ2-7; TRBD1 agrees at 7 bases. CDR3 length equals 15 residues. Germline-derived CDR1 and CDR2 are ENHRY and SYGVKD. The V segment lost 6 bases and the J segment 1 base; nucleotides outside the gene matches: 9. The CDR3 here is CAIREAGTESYEQYF. In nucleotides, the CDR3 is TGTGCCATCAGGGAAGCCGGGACAGAATCCTACGAGCAGTACTTC.